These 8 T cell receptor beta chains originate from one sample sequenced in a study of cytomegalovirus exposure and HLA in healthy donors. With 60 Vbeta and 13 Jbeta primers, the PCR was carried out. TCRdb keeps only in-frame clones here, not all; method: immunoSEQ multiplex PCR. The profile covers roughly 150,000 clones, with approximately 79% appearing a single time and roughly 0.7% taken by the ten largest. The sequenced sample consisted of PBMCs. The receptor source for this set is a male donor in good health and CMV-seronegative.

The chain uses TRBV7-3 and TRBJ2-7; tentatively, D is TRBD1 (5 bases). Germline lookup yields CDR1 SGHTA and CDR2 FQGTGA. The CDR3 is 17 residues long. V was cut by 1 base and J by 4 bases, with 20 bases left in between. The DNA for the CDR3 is TGTGCCAGCAGCTTAATACGGTCCCAGGGCCGTCGTTACGAGCAGTACTTC. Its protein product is CASSLIRSQGRRYEQYF.

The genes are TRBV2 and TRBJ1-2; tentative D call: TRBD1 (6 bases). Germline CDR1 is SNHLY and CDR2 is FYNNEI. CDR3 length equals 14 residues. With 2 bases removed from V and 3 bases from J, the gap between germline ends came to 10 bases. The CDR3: CASSEWGLDYGYTF. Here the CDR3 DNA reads TGTGCCAGCAGTGAATGGGGGCTGGACTATGGCTACACCTTC.

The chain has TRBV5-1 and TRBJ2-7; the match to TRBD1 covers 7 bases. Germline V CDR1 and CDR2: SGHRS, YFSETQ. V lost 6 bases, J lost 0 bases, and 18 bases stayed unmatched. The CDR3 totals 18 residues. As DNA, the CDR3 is TGCGCCAGCACGCAAACCTTGACAGGGTGGTCGCCCTCCTACGAGCAGTACTTC. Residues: CASTQTLTGWSPSYEQYF.

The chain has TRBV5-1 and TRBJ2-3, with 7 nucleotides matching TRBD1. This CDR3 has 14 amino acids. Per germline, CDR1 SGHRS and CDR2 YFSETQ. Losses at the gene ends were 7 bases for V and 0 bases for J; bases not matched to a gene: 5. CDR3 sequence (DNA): TGCGCCAGCCGTGACAGGGCCAGCACAGATACGCAGTATTTT. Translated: CASRDRASTDTQYF.

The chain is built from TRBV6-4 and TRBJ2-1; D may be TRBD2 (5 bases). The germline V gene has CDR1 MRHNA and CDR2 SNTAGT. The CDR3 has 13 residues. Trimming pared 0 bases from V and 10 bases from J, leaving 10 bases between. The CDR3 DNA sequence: TGTGCCAGCAGTGACTCGGCTAGCCGAGAGCAGTTCTTC. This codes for CASSDSASREQFF.

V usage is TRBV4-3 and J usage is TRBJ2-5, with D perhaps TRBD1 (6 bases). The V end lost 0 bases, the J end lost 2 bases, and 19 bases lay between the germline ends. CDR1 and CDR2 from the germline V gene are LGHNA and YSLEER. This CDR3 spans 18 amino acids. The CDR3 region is CASSQDPPSGESQETQYF. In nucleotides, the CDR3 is TGCGCCAGCAGCCAAGATCCCCCCTCAGGGGAATCTCAAGAGACCCAGTACTTC.

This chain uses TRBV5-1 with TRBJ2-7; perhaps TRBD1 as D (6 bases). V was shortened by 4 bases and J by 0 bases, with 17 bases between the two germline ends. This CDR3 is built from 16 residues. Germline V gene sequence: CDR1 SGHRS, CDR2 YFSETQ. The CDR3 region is CASSQGLPGTSYEQYF. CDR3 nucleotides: TGCGCCAGCAGCCAGGGGCTCCCCGGAACCTCCTACGAGCAGTACTTC.

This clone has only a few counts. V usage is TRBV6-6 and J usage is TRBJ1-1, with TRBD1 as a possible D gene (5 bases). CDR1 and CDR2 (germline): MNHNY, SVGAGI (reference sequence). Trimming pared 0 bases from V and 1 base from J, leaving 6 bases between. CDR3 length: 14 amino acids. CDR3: CASSYSTENTEAFF. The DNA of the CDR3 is TGTGCCAGCAGTTACTCGACAGAGAACACTGAAGCTTTCTTT.